Listed below are T cell receptor beta chains from one sample, sequenced in a study of cytomegalovirus exposure and HLA in healthy donors. Clones were read by immunoSEQ multiplex PCR, and TCRdb kept only the in-frame ones, dropping some. Of tens of thousands of clones in the sample, about 67% were seen once. The sequenced sample was PBMCs. The source of these receptors is a human donor in good health. The CDR3 runs from the conserved cysteine through the conserved F or W. D genes are given only for firm matches. The size field is filled for only some rows; it gives once, few, many or a size class.

abundance,j_gene,d_gene,v_gene,CDR3aa,CDR3nt
few,TRBJ2-1,TRBD2,TRBV9,CASSISGTYNEQFF,TGTGCCAGCAGCATTAGCGGGACCTACAATGAGCAGTTCTTC
NA,TRBJ2-2,TRBD2,TRBV10-3,CATREGTENTGELFF,TGTGCCACCCGGGAGGGGACGGAGAACACCGGGGAGCTGTTTTTT
NA,TRBJ1-4,TRBD1,TRBV4-1,CASSQRDREEKLFF,TGCGCCAGCAGCCAAAGGGACAGGGAAGAAAAACTGTTTTTT
few,TRBJ2-1,TRBD1,TRBV7-3,CASSSGTGGINEQFF,TGTGCCAGCAGCTCCGGGACAGGGGGCATCAATGAGCAGTTCTTC
NA,TRBJ1-1,NA,TRBV15,CATSRARNTEAFF,TGTGCCACCAGCAGAGCTCGGAACACTGAAGCTTTCTTT
NA,TRBJ1-1,NA,TRBV13,CASSLEQDLANTEAFF,TGTGCCAGCAGCTTAGAGCAGGATCTTGCGAACACTGAAGCTTTCTTT
NA,TRBJ2-1,NA,TRBV30,CAWTGTRRNEQFF,TGTGCCTGGACCGGGACTCGGAGGAATGAGCAGTTCTTC
once,TRBJ1-2,TRBD1,TRBV7-8,CASSLGQGDGYTF,TGTGCCAGCAGCTTGGGACAGGGCGATGGCTACACCTTC
once,TRBJ2-3,NA,TRBV18,CASSPHTDTQYF,TGTGCCAGCTCACCTCACACAGATACGCAGTATTTT
NA,TRBJ1-5,TRBD1,TRBV2,CASSWDRVDFDNQPQHF,TGTGCCAGCAGTTGGGACAGGGTGGATTTCGACAATCAGCCCCAGCATTTT
NA,TRBJ2-5,TRBD2,TRBV4-1,CASSLGSEAGGPVIRETQYF,TGCGCCAGCAGCCTAGGATCTGAAGCGGGAGGGCCCGTCATTCGGGAGACCCAGTACTTC
NA,TRBJ1-1,NA,TRBV18,CASSPSRDMNTEAFF,TGTGCCAGCTCGCCTTCCAGGGACATGAACACTGAAGCTTTCTTT
few,TRBJ2-7,TRBD1,TRBV30,CAWSAGTETYEQYF,TGTGCCTGGAGCGCCGGGACAGAGACCTACGAGCAGTACTTC
NA,TRBJ2-7,NA,TRBV14,CASSHPTRGGVFPYEQYF,TGTGCCAGCAGCCACCCCACCCGGGGTGGGGTTTTTCCCTACGAGCAGTACTTC
NA,TRBJ2-7,NA,TRBV25-1,CASSALRDKSYEQYF,TGTGCCAGCAGTGCTCTCCGGGACAAGTCCTACGAGCAGTACTTC
NA,TRBJ1-5,NA,TRBV30,CAWSFSGGAQQPQHF,TGTGCCTGGAGTTTTTCGGGGGGGGCGCAGCAGCCCCAGCATTTT
few,TRBJ1-5,NA,TRBV6-1,CASSEREGKGYQPQHF,TGTGCCAGCAGTGAAAGGGAGGGAAAGGGATACCAGCCCCAGCATTTT
NA,TRBJ1-1,TRBD1,TRBV7-9,CASSLLAGGPNTEAFF,TGTGCCAGCAGCTTACTCGCAGGGGGACCGAACACTGAAGCTTTCTTT
few,TRBJ2-3,TRBD1,TRBV10-3,CAISVVRGLTDTQYF,TGTGCCATCAGTGTCGTCAGGGGGCTAACAGATACGCAGTATTTT
NA,TRBJ2-2,TRBD2,TRBV9,CASSWGGSGELFF,TGTGCCAGCAGCTGGGGGGGGTCCGGGGAGCTGTTTTTT
NA,TRBJ2-1,TRBD1,TRBV7-3,CASSSEGQGRNEQFF,TGTGCCAGCAGCTCCGAAGGACAGGGAAGGAATGAGCAGTTCTTC
NA,TRBJ2-1,NA,TRBV2,CASTSGTQFF,TGTGCCAGCACCTCCGGGACTCAGTTCTTC
few,TRBJ2-3,TRBD2,TRBV28,CASSLWLAGGIYTQYF,TGTGCCAGCAGTTTATGGTTAGCGGGGGGCATTTATACGCAGTATTTT
NA,TRBJ1-2,NA,TRBV5-6,CASKNRVDYTF,TGTGCCAGCAAAAACAGGGTTGACTACACCTTC
few,TRBJ2-2,TRBD1,TRBV27,CASSLSDRVAGELFF,TGTGCCAGCAGTTTATCAGACAGGGTAGCCGGGGAGCTGTTTTTT
few,TRBJ1-1,TRBD1,TRBV27,CASRWTGMNTEAFF,TGTGCCAGCAGATGGACAGGGATGAACACTGAAGCTTTCTTT
NA,TRBJ2-2,NA,TRBV9,CASSRTGELFF,TGTGCCAGCAGCCGCACCGGGGAGCTGTTTTTT
NA,TRBJ1-2,TRBD1,TRBV18,CASSPDRGYGYTF,TGTGCCAGCTCACCAGACAGGGGCTATGGCTACACCTTC
few,TRBJ2-1,TRBD2,TRBV25-1,CASSGGLAGDGDEQFF,TGTGCCAGCAGTGGGGGACTAGCGGGAGATGGGGATGAGCAGTTCTTC
few,TRBJ1-5,TRBD1,TRBV4-1,CASSHGQGSQPQHF,TGCGCCAGCAGCCATGGACAGGGGAGTCAGCCCCAGCATTTT
NA,TRBJ1-5,NA,TRBV30,CAWSPGGQPQHF,TGTGCCTGGAGTCCGGGGGGTCAGCCCCAGCATTTT
NA,TRBJ2-5,TRBD2,TRBV15,CATSGGREETQYF,TGTGCCACCAGCGGGGGGAGGGAAGAGACCCAGTACTTC
NA,TRBJ1-2,TRBD1,TRBV6-5,CASTTDRGNGYTF,TGTGCCAGCACCACTGACAGGGGGAATGGCTACACCTTC
once,TRBJ1-1,TRBD1,TRBV10-1,CASSPTGTGGSTAFF,TGCGCCAGCAGTCCGACCGGGACAGGGGGCAGCACAGCTTTCTTT
NA,TRBJ1-1,NA,TRBV18,CASSQDRNTEAFF,TGTGCCAGCTCACAGGACAGGAACACTGAAGCTTTCTTT
NA,TRBJ2-2,NA,TRBV4-1,CASSRGGAGELFF,TGCGCCAGCAGCCGAGGGGGAGCCGGGGAGCTGTTTTTT
NA,TRBJ1-1,NA,TRBV5-1,CASRRQTNTEAFF,TGCGCCAGCAGGAGACAGACGAACACTGAAGCTTTCTTT
NA,TRBJ2-7,NA,TRBV23-1,CASSQSQVTGPYEQYF,TGCGCCAGCAGTCAATCGCAGGTAACTGGTCCCTACGAGCAGTACTTC
few,TRBJ2-3,TRBD2,TRBV6-4,CASTTSGAITDTQYF,TGTGCCAGCACAACTAGCGGGGCAATCACAGATACGCAGTATTTT
few,TRBJ1-2,NA,TRBV5-6,CASSLPGLYGYTF,TGTGCCAGCAGCTTGCCAGGACTCTATGGCTACACCTTC
NA,TRBJ2-3,TRBD1,TRBV7-9,CASLLQGARTDTQYF,TGTGCCAGCCTCTTACAGGGGGCGCGGACAGATACGCAGTATTTT
NA,TRBJ1-1,NA,TRBV6-6,CASSFRVMNTEAFF,TGTGCCAGCAGTTTCAGGGTGATGAACACTGAAGCTTTCTTT
NA,TRBJ2-3,NA,TRBV19,CASSWDSSRDTQYF,TGTGCCAGTAGCTGGGACTCGTCCCGGGATACGCAGTATTTT
few,TRBJ1-4,TRBD1,TRBV27,CASSRQGNSEKLFF,TGTGCCAGCAGCCGACAGGGGAACAGTGAAAAACTGTTTTTT
few,TRBJ1-3,TRBD1,TRBV5-1,CASSLGQGASGNTIYF,TGCGCCAGCAGCCTTGGACAGGGGGCGTCTGGAAACACCATATATTTT